This entry lists 17 T cell receptor beta chains sequenced from one sample in a study of blood T cells in healthy people across ages. Primed by a sample-barcoded 5' primer and a J-beta primer mix, a second PCR proceeded for 7 to 11 cycles. One entry per CDR3 protein results from TCRdb running MiXCR on the 5' RACE reads. The repertoire consists of fewer than 800,000 distinct CDR3 sequences, with approximately 50% occurring once and the leading ten covering around a third. The sample comprised blood. The source of these receptors is a woman aged 60-75 years in good health.

This clonotype came up a few times. V is TRBV7-9 and J is TRBJ2-1, with TRBD2 identical over 12 bases. CDR3 length equals 20 residues. Germline V gives CDR1 SEHNR, CDR2 FQNEAQ (reference sequence). V lost 1 base and J lost 4; bases outside the gene matches: 14. CDR3 coding DNA: TGTGCCAGCAGCTTAGGGTCGGCGCTAGCGGGAGGGGAGCATTACAATGAGCAGTTCTTC. Its protein is CASSLGSALAGGEHYNEQFF.

This clonotype appeared a few times. V gene TRBV6-2 or TRBV6-3 combines with J gene TRBJ2-3; D not resolved. The CDR3 length is 13 residues. Per the germline V gene, CDR1 is MNHEY and CDR2 is SVGEGT. Trimming took off 5 bases at V and 3 bases at J, with 9 bases between the two ends. CDR3 protein: CASSSQLTDTQYF. The CDR3 coding sequence is TGTGCCAGCAGTAGTCAGCTAACAGATACGCAGTATTTT.

V is TRBV12-3 or TRBV12-4 and J is TRBJ2-3, with D possibly TRBD2 on 5 matching bases. Between the trimmed V and J ends, which lost 8 bases and 3 bases, there was a span of 18 bases. CDR3 size: 15 residues. This chain's CDR3 is CASFYGRVGTDTQYF. CDR3 nucleotides: TGTGCCAGCTTCTACGGGCGGGTCGGGACAGATACGCAGTATTTT.

This chain joins TRBV20-1 and TRBJ1-4; maybe TRBD1 (5 bases). With 6 bases removed from V and 4 bases from J, the gap between germline ends came to 21 bases. There are 16 residues in the CDR3. In germline, CDR1 is DFQATT, CDR2 SNEGSKA (reference sequence). CDR3 loop: CSAPLGQIGVNEKLFF. DNA for the CDR3: TGCAGTGCCCCGTTGGGGCAAATTGGAGTTAATGAAAAACTGTTTTTT.

The V gene is TRBV14, the J gene TRBJ2-1; D may be TRBD1 or TRBD2 (5 bases each). V was clipped by 0 bases and J by 4 bases, with 13 bases between them. The germline gives CDR1 SGHDN, CDR2 FVKESK. The CDR3 runs 16 residues. CDR3 nucleotides: TGTGCCAGCAGCCAAGATCCAGGGACGAAATACAATGAGCAGTTCTTC. Residues: CASSQDPGTKYNEQFF.

In this sample, this clonotype turned up a few times. The chain links TRBV7-9 to TRBJ1-4, with 8 bases fitting TRBD1. This CDR3 spans 17 amino acids. From germline, CDR1 is SEHNR and CDR2 FQNEAQ (reference sequence). V lost 3 bases to trimming and J lost 5 bases; unmatched junction nucleotides: 11. The CDR3 DNA sequence: TGTGCCAGCAGCTTTGGGACAGGTGCCGTCTTAAATGAAAAACTGTTTTTT. Its protein is CASSFGTGAVLNEKLFF.

V and J are TRBV11-2 and TRBJ2-2, with 11 bases matching TRBD2. CDR3 length: 16 amino acids. The V and J ends lost 2 bases and 7 bases, in that order; junction bases with no gene match: 6. Germline assignment: CDR1 SGHAT and CDR2 FQNNGV. CDR3 in amino acids: CASSLQLAGGGGELFF. The DNA of the CDR3 is TGTGCCAGCAGCTTACAGCTAGCGGGGGGTGGCGGGGAGCTGTTTTTT. Together with reference TRBV11-2 and TRBJ2-2, the CDR3 gives the full variable domain: EAGVAQSPRYKIIEKRQSVAFWCNPISGHATLYWYQQILGQGPKLLIQFQNNGVVDDSQLPKDRFSAERLKGVDSTLKIQPAKLEDSAVYLCASSLQLAGGGGELFFGEGSRLTVL.

The rearrangement uses TRBV7-3 and TRBJ2-3, with 11 bases aligning to TRBD1. V dropped 5 bases and J dropped 1; count of bases not matched to a gene: 2. From germline, CDR1 is SGHTA and CDR2 FQGTGA. This CDR3 has 15 amino acids. The CDR3 DNA reads as TGTGCCAGCAGCCGGACAGGGGGCGGCACAGATACGCAGTATTTT. Amino acid sequence: CASSRTGGGTDTQYF.

J is TRBJ2-7 and V is TRBV5-1; weak D call: TRBD1 (5 bases). V lost 0 bases and J 2 bases, leaving 18 bases between the germline ends. The CDR3 has 17 residues. Looked up from germline, CDR1 is SGHRS and CDR2 is YFSETQ. The CDR3 here is CASSLGRRGPQPYEQYF. For the CDR3, the DNA is TGCGCCAGCAGCTTGGGACGTAGGGGCCCTCAGCCCTACGAGCAGTACTTC. Supplemented by reference TRBV5-1 and TRBJ2-7, the full variable domain reads KAGVTQTPRYLIKTRGQQVTLSCSPISGHRSVSWYQQTPGQGLQFLFEYFSETQRNKGNFPGRFSGRQFSNSRSEMNVSTLELGDSALYLCASSLGRRGPQPYEQYFGPGTRLTVT.

This clonotype has only a few counts. CDR3 in amino acids: CATSRAGGAETQYF. The CDR3 DNA reads TGTGCCACCAGCAGAGCGGGAGGTGCAGAGACCCAGTACTTC. V gene TRBV15 combines with J gene TRBJ2-5; 7 bases fit TRBD2. The CDR3 extends over 14 amino acids. Germline trimming cut 1 base from V and 4 bases from J; bases unmatched to any gene: 3. Germline V gives CDR1 LNHNV, CDR2 YYDKDF (reference sequence).

J is TRBJ1-1 and V is TRBV6-2 or TRBV6-3; D call uncertain. Per the germline V gene, CDR1 is MNHEY and CDR2 is SVGEGT. The CDR3 consists of 11 residues. V was trimmed by 7 bases and J by 12 bases, leaving 15 bases between them. The chain's CDR3 is CASTQGSISFF. The CDR3 DNA sequence: TGTGCCAGCACCCAAGGGTCGATTTCTTTCTTT.

This clonotype has a count of ten or more. V usage is TRBV12-3 or TRBV12-4 and J usage is TRBJ2-7; TRBD1 agrees at 9 bases. The CDR3 has 17 residues. Losses at the gene ends were 5 bases for V and 0 bases for J; bases not matched to a gene: 11. The CDR3 is CASSHNAGTGSSYEQYF. For the CDR3, the DNA is TGTGCCAGCAGTCATAACGCCGGGACAGGGAGCTCCTACGAGCAGTACTTC.

V gene TRBV7-3 combines with J gene TRBJ2-3; 8 bases are a match to TRBD2. Losses at the gene ends were 6 bases for V and 3 bases for J; bases not matched to a gene: 8. Germline values: CDR1 SGHTA, CDR2 FQGTGA. The CDR3 extends over 15 amino acids. CDR3 region: CASSAWAGGTDTQYF. The CDR3 nucleotides are TGTGCCAGCAGTGCATGGGCGGGAGGAACAGATACGCAGTATTTT.

J is TRBJ1-5 and V is TRBV20-1, with 7 nucleotides matching TRBD1. The CDR3 is 14 residues long. Germline-derived CDR1 and CDR2 are DFQATT and SNEGSKA (reference sequence). Trimming at V came to 6 bases and at J to 5 bases, leaving 10 bases not matched to a gene. CDR3 coding DNA: TGCAGTGCGATTACAGGGGCGGGCGATCAGCCCCAGCATTTT. Protein product: CSAITGAGDQPQHF.

This clonotype was seen more than once but under ten times. The rearrangement uses TRBV7-8 and TRBJ2-2; D is tentatively TRBD1 or TRBD2 (5 bases each). Germline V gene lookup returns CDR1 SGHVS and CDR2 FQNEAQ. CDR3 length: 15 amino acids. Trimming shortened V by 3 bases and J by 2 bases, and 10 bases separated the two germline ends. The CDR3: CASSLGTVNTGELFF. CDR3 nucleotides: TGTGCCAGCAGCTTGGGGACGGTTAACACCGGGGAGCTGTTTTTT.

The chain combines TRBV27 with TRBJ2-1, with D possibly called TRBD1 or TRBD2 (5 bases each). The length of the CDR3 is 16 residues. Germline V gives CDR1 MNHEY, CDR2 SMNVEV (reference sequence). The V end was cut by 5 bases, the J end by 9 bases, with 23 bases between. For the CDR3, the DNA is TGTGCCAGCAGTCGCCCGCCGGGACCAGCTTCAAGTGAGCAGTTCTTC. Translating gives CASSRPPGPASSEQFF.

The V call is TRBV20-1, the J call TRBJ1-1; D uncertain. CDR3 length: 14 residues. Trimming cost V 0 bases and J 8 bases, with 16 bases left between them. CDR1 and CDR2 (germline): DFQATT, SNEGSKA (reference sequence). CDR3: CSARDRPRGGEAFF. The CDR3 DNA reads as TGCAGTGCTAGAGATCGGCCAAGAGGAGGGGAAGCTTTCTTT.